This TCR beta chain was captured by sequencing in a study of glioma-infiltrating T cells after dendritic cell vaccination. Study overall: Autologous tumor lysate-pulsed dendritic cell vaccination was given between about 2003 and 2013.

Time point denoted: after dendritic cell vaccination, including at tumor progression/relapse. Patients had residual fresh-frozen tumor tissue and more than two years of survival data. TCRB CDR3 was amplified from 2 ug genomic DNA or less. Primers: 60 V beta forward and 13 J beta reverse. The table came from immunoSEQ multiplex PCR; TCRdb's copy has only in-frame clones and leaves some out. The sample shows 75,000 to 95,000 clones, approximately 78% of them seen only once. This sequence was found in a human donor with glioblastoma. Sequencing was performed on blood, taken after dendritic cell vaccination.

The CDR3 DNA reads as TGCGCCAGCAGCCCGGAAACAGGGGGCGATATGGCCTACACCTTC. This gives the protein CASSPETGGDMAYTF. The chain employs TRBV5-1 and TRBJ1-2, with TRBD1 matching over 9 bases. This CDR3 has 15 residues. CDR1 and CDR2 (germline): SGHRS, YFSETQ. After removal of 4 bases from V and 10 bases from J, the junction contained 14 bases not matched to a gene.